This T cell receptor (beta chain) came from a study of blood T cells in healthy people across ages. Next came a second PCR, run for roughly 6 to 11 cycles, which used a sample-barcoded 5' primer along with a J-beta primer mix. Unique molecular identifiers of 12 random nucleotides labeled each cDNA. TCRdb called the 5' RACE reads again in MiXCR, with one record for every CDR3 protein. Among roughly 1.5 million distinct CDR3 sequences listed, approximately 43% were seen once. The germline V gene encodes CDR1 MGHDK and CDR2 SYGVNS. The CDR3 sequence is 14 residues long. J lost 7 bases, V lost 5 bases, and 6 bases had no gene match. This clonotype was detected only a few times.

This chain joins TRBV25-1 and TRBJ2-1; 9 bases line up with TRBD1. The sequenced sample consisted of blood. The TCR sequence derives from a woman in her late teens or twenties in good health. CDR3 amino acids: CASSTGTGINEQFF. The CDR3 DNA sequence: TGTGCCAGCAGTACCGGGACAGGGATAAATGAGCAGTTCTTC.